These T cell receptor beta chains were read from a single sample in a study of T-cell reconstitution after alpha-beta-depleted transplantation in children. Using its own MiXCR run on the PCR reads, TCRdb lists one record per CDR3 protein. Of fewer than 550,000 distinct CDR3 sequences in the sample, roughly a tenth were seen once. The sequencing here drew on PBMCs, taken before TCRalphabeta/CD19-depleted stem cell transplant. These receptors came from a child aged 2-9 years with inherited bone marrow failure, due to receive a stem cell transplant. CDR3s include the opening cysteine and the closing phenylalanine or tryptophan. Fields, in order: D gene, J gene, clone size, V gene, CDR3 DNA, CDR3 protein. The D gene is left open where the match is weak. Expanded clones are given a class, and other clones once, few, many or no size at all.

D gene: TRBD1
J gene: TRBJ2-5
clone size: many
V gene: TRBV29-1
CDR3 DNA: TGCAGCGTTGTCGGGACAGGGGAGACCCAGTACTTC
CDR3 protein: CSVVGTGETQYF

D gene: .
J gene: TRBJ1-4
clone size: .
V gene: TRBV9
CDR3 DNA: TGTGCCAGCAGCGTAGTGGACGGCCTGGGGGAAAAACTGTTTTTT
CDR3 protein: CASSVVDGLGEKLFF

D gene: .
J gene: TRBJ2-4
clone size: .
V gene: TRBV9
CDR3 DNA: TGTGCCAGCAGCGTAGACGGGGGCGCCGGAAACATTCAGTACTTC
CDR3 protein: CASSVDGGAGNIQYF

D gene: .
J gene: TRBJ1-2
clone size: .
V gene: TRBV5-1
CDR3 DNA: TGCGCCAGCAGCTCCCCCTCGGACGGCGGCTATGGCTACACCTTC
CDR3 protein: CASSSPSDGGYGYTF

D gene: TRBD1
J gene: TRBJ2-7
clone size: many
V gene: TRBV29-1
CDR3 DNA: TGCAGCGTTGAAGGCAGGGGGAGCTCCTACGAGCAGTACTTC
CDR3 protein: CSVEGRGSSYEQYF

D gene: .
J gene: TRBJ2-7
clone size: many
V gene: TRBV28
CDR3 DNA: TGTGCCAGCAGTTTGCCGGAGACGGGTCCCTACGAGCAGTACTTC
CDR3 protein: CASSLPETGPYEQYF

D gene: .
J gene: TRBJ1-5
clone size: many
V gene: TRBV21-1
CDR3 DNA: TGTGCCAGCAGCGCAACCGGCACGGAGAATATTAGCAATCAGCCCCAGCATTTT
CDR3 protein: CASSATGTENISNQPQHF

D gene: TRBD2
J gene: TRBJ2-1
clone size: .
V gene: TRBV19
CDR3 DNA: TGTGCCAGCGCGGCGGGAGGGCACAATGAGCAGTTCTTC
CDR3 protein: CASAAGGHNEQFF

D gene: TRBD2
J gene: TRBJ2-1
clone size: many
V gene: TRBV4-3
CDR3 DNA: TGCGCCAGCAGCGGAGACGGACTAGCGGGAGACGAGCAGTTCTTC
CDR3 protein: CASSGDGLAGDEQFF

D gene: .
J gene: TRBJ1-3
clone size: many
V gene: TRBV18
CDR3 DNA: TGTGCCAGCTCACAACAACAGGGATCTGGAAACACCATATATTTT
CDR3 protein: CASSQQQGSGNTIYF

D gene: .
J gene: TRBJ1-1
clone size: once
V gene: TRBV12-3/TRBV12-4
CDR3 DNA: TGTGCCCTCAGTTTAACAGGGTCTGTGAGGGGGAGCACTGAAGCTTTCTTT
CDR3 protein: CALSLTGSVRGSTEAFF

D gene: .
J gene: TRBJ1-1
clone size: many
V gene: TRBV20-1
CDR3 DNA: TGCAGCCCGGGTGGGGGTACGGGGACTGAAGCTTTCTTT
CDR3 protein: CSPGGGTGTEAFF

D gene: .
J gene: TRBJ1-5
clone size: .
V gene: TRBV27
CDR3 DNA: TGTGCCAGGCTGGCCGGGACCGGCAATCAGCCCCAGCATTTT
CDR3 protein: CARLAGTGNQPQHF

D gene: .
J gene: TRBJ2-7
clone size: few
V gene: TRBV7-9
CDR3 DNA: TGTGCCAGCAGCTCAACGGGAGCGCTATTTCTCGAGCAGTACTTC
CDR3 protein: CASSSTGALFLEQYF

D gene: .
J gene: TRBJ1-1
clone size: .
V gene: TRBV30
CDR3 DNA: TGTGCCTGGAGTGCCGGGTTGATCACTGAAGCTTTCTTT
CDR3 protein: CAWSAGLITEAFF

D gene: .
J gene: TRBJ2-1
clone size: many
V gene: TRBV4-3
CDR3 DNA: TGCGCCAGCAGCCAAGACAGGTCTCCTAATGAGCAGTTCTTC
CDR3 protein: CASSQDRSPNEQFF

D gene: .
J gene: TRBJ2-3
clone size: many
V gene: TRBV15
CDR3 DNA: TGTGCCACCAGCAGAGGAATTAGCGGTTACACAGATACGCAGTATTTT
CDR3 protein: CATSRGISGYTDTQYF

D gene: TRBD2
J gene: TRBJ2-3
clone size: many
V gene: TRBV4-3
CDR3 DNA: TGCGCCAGCAGCCAGGAGGGAGCGGGAGAGTTAACAGATACGCAGTATTTT
CDR3 protein: CASSQEGAGELTDTQYF

D gene: .
J gene: TRBJ1-5
clone size: .
V gene: TRBV7-2
CDR3 DNA: TGTGCCAGCAGCTTAGATTTCCCAACGCCCCAGCATTTT
CDR3 protein: CASSLDFPTPQHF

D gene: TRBD1
J gene: TRBJ2-2
clone size: few
V gene: TRBV11-2
CDR3 DNA: TGTGCCAGCAGCCGCTACCTGCCGGGACAGAGCACCGGGGAGCTGTTTTTT
CDR3 protein: CASSRYLPGQSTGELFF

D gene: .
J gene: TRBJ1-1
clone size: .
V gene: TRBV27
CDR3 DNA: TGTGCCAGCAGTCCCATAGCTACCACTGAAGCTTTCTTT
CDR3 protein: CASSPIATTEAFF

D gene: .
J gene: TRBJ2-1
clone size: few
V gene: TRBV27
CDR3 DNA: TGTGCCAGCCGTTATGGGGACGTCTCCTACAATGAGCAGTTCTTC
CDR3 protein: CASRYGDVSYNEQFF

D gene: .
J gene: TRBJ2-1
clone size: many
V gene: TRBV7-2
CDR3 DNA: TGTGCCAGCAGCCTTCTTTCTAGCGTCATCTCCTACAATGAGCAGTTCTTC
CDR3 protein: CASSLLSSVISYNEQFF

D gene: .
J gene: TRBJ2-3
clone size: many
V gene: TRBV20-1
CDR3 DNA: TGCAGTGCTAGAGAACAAGGCGACCCGAGCACAGATACGCAGTATTTT
CDR3 protein: CSAREQGDPSTDTQYF

D gene: TRBD2
J gene: TRBJ2-3
clone size: few
V gene: TRBV7-2
CDR3 DNA: TGTGCCAGCAGCCCCGATACAGGGACTAGCTACACAGATACGCAGTATTTT
CDR3 protein: CASSPDTGTSYTDTQYF

D gene: .
J gene: TRBJ1-3
clone size: many
V gene: TRBV5-5
CDR3 DNA: TGTGCCAGCAGCTTGTTGTCGGGTGGTGGAAACACCATATATTTT
CDR3 protein: CASSLLSGGGNTIYF

D gene: .
J gene: TRBJ2-2
clone size: .
V gene: TRBV5-1
CDR3 DNA: TGCGCCAGCAGCTTTTGGGAACTCCCTAACACCGGGGAGCTGTTTTTT
CDR3 protein: CASSFWELPNTGELFF

D gene: .
J gene: TRBJ2-1
clone size: .
V gene: TRBV7-9
CDR3 DNA: TGTGCCAGCAGACCTCTGGCGGGCATAGACAATGAGCAGTTCTTC
CDR3 protein: CASRPLAGIDNEQFF

D gene: .
J gene: TRBJ2-7
clone size: many
V gene: TRBV12-3/TRBV12-4
CDR3 DNA: TGTGCCAGCAGTTTGGTGACGATCTCCTACGAGCAGTACTTC
CDR3 protein: CASSLVTISYEQYF

D gene: TRBD2
J gene: TRBJ2-1
clone size: many
V gene: TRBV6-5
CDR3 DNA: TGTGCCAGCAGTTACTCGGGACTAGCCGGGAGGGCCGGTGAGCAGTTCTTC
CDR3 protein: CASSYSGLAGRAGEQFF

D gene: .
J gene: TRBJ2-1
clone size: many
V gene: TRBV5-1
CDR3 DNA: TGCGCCAGCAGCTACCGTGGCGGGATAGGAGATGAGCAGTTCTTC
CDR3 protein: CASSYRGGIGDEQFF

D gene: TRBD1
J gene: TRBJ2-7
clone size: many
V gene: TRBV6-1
CDR3 DNA: TGTGCCAGCAGACCACGACCGGGACAGACCTACGAGCAGTACTTC
CDR3 protein: CASRPRPGQTYEQYF

D gene: TRBD1
J gene: TRBJ1-1
clone size: many
V gene: TRBV6-1
CDR3 DNA: TGTGCCAGCAGTGAACCCGGGACAGGGGACACTGAAGCTTTCTTT
CDR3 protein: CASSEPGTGDTEAFF

D gene: .
J gene: TRBJ1-5
clone size: many
V gene: TRBV4-3
CDR3 DNA: TGCGCCAGCAGCCTAGGATGGGATCCGAATCAGCCCCAGCATTTT
CDR3 protein: CASSLGWDPNQPQHF

D gene: TRBD2
J gene: TRBJ2-5
clone size: many
V gene: TRBV27
CDR3 DNA: TGTGCCAGCAGTTTGGTAGGACTAGCGGGACCCCGGGGCCAAGAGACCCAGTACTTC
CDR3 protein: CASSLVGLAGPRGQETQYF

D gene: TRBD2
J gene: TRBJ2-1
clone size: many
V gene: TRBV20-1
CDR3 DNA: TGCAGTGCTAGAGTGACCGGGAGGTACAATGAGCAGTTCTTC
CDR3 protein: CSARVTGRYNEQFF

D gene: .
J gene: TRBJ1-3
clone size: many
V gene: TRBV5-5
CDR3 DNA: TGTGCCAGCAGCCCCTTACGCTCTGGAAACACCATATATTTT
CDR3 protein: CASSPLRSGNTIYF

D gene: .
J gene: TRBJ2-3
clone size: few
V gene: TRBV27
CDR3 DNA: TGTGCCAGCAGTTGGTCCGGGATAAGTAGGGCAGATACGCAGTATTTT
CDR3 protein: CASSWSGISRADTQYF

D gene: .
J gene: TRBJ2-5
clone size: many
V gene: TRBV7-2
CDR3 DNA: TGTGCCAGCGGCCTTAGACGGGGACAAGAGACCCAGTACTTC
CDR3 protein: CASGLRRGQETQYF

D gene: .
J gene: TRBJ1-2
clone size: .
V gene: TRBV28
CDR3 DNA: TGTGCCAGCAGTTTATGGCAGGTCATTAACTATGGCTACACCTTC
CDR3 protein: CASSLWQVINYGYTF

D gene: TRBD2
J gene: TRBJ2-7
clone size: .
V gene: TRBV30
CDR3 DNA: TGTGCCTGGAGTTGGGCGGGAGACGGCGAGCAGTACTTC
CDR3 protein: CAWSWAGDGEQYF

D gene: .
J gene: TRBJ2-2
clone size: .
V gene: TRBV14
CDR3 DNA: TGTGCCAGCAGCCTGGGACTTGGATGGCCCGGGGAGCTGTTTTTT
CDR3 protein: CASSLGLGWPGELFF